This T cell receptor (beta chain) was sequenced for a study of blood T cell repertoires in COVID-19 (TCRdb year 2020). Broadly, across the study: Samples from collaborators originated in the United States, Italy and Spain and spanned both the acute and convalescent phases of COVID-19. The material from the prospective study consisted of cDNA or gDNA derived from T cells, B-cell-depleted T cells, or PBMCs. Subjects who had been exposed to COVID-19, were actively infected with it, or had recovered from it provided the deeply sampled blood TCRbeta repertoires that made up the dataset. The repertoires were released in a freely available public database meant as a resource for research on the immune response to SARS-CoV-2. The samples were drawn from the first 160 participants of the ongoing ImmuneRACE study and from 950 to 1,500 subjects provided by 6 global collaborators. A de-identified subject ID, COVID-19 status, age in years and sex were almost always included in the sample metadata. Where available, HLA class I and class II types were obtained from metadata supplied by the sample provider rather than from assay-based typing.

Study-wide conclusions, independent of this receptor: The quantity of clinical and demographic metadata differed by source and by participant and was supplied without curation.

V drops 2 bases and J drops 2 bases, leaving 8 bases in between. The CDR3 holds 14 amino acids from the cysteine to the phenylalanine. The read is trimmed to its CDR3 DNA, 42 bases read in frame from base 1. CDR1 SGHNT and CDR2 YYREEE were looked up in the germline V gene (reference sequence). A single count supports this clone. Its antigen remains unidentified. No much larger clone is present one base from it, and per-base qualities are unavailable. TCRbeta CDR3 regions were amplified from genomic DNA using the immunoSEQ Assay, a bias-controlled multiplex PCR. The authors' analysis ran thus. Nucleated cell counts per sample were estimated from amplification of reference gene primers within the assay. To quantify the absolute abundance of each unique TCRbeta CDR3 rearrangement, sequence reads were collapsed and filtered. For each sample, productive Simpson clonality was calculated by taking the square root of Simpson's diversity index across productive rearrangements. TCRdb provides this immuneACCESS table in a form limited to in-frame rearrangements. Some clones are lacking; in checked studies, under half of them reflect an unresolved V gene, and why the rest are absent is not known. D and trimming come from the DNA, and the V and J calls and clone size come from that table. This sample gives about 210,000 clones in total; around 88% of them show up just once. The top ten constitute around 1.4% of the sample.

Each collaborating institution followed its own protocols to collect whole blood in K2EDTA tubes. Collaborator samples were shipped for TCRbeta analysis as frozen whole blood, isolated PBMCs, or DNA extracted from either sample type. Sequenced input: peripheral blood. In this chain, TRBV5-4 is recombined with TRBJ1-5; a tentative D call is TRBD1 (5 bases match). The TCR was taken from a man between 18 and 29 years old with active or convalescent COVID-19. This receptor has the CDR3 CASSFWGGNQPQHF. The DNA reads as follows: TGTGCCAGCAGCTTCTGGGGGGGCAATCAGCCCCAGCATTTT.